The sequence of this T cell receptor beta chain was determined in a study of shared clonotypes between healthy human individuals. Overall study findings and caveats: Owing to a small donor count, the genetic and exposure-history diversity represented was limited.

The assay was carried out at the deep level. Assay: immunoSEQ multiplex PCR; the TCRdb copy retains only in-frame clones and omits some. The table lists roughly 510,000 clones, roughly 79% of them singletons. Donors were healthy HIV-negative adults without recently reported acute infections or vaccinations. Per the germline V gene, CDR1 is KGHSH and CDR2 is LQKENI. V lost 1 base and J 4 bases, leaving 16 bases between the germline ends. There are 16 residues in the CDR3. This clone occurred a few times. No antigen is known for it. The TCR originated in a woman in her forties in good health. Some clones in this sample may be carry-over from other donors' samples. The specimen was PBMCs. V usage is TRBV18 and J usage is TRBJ1-2; no definite D call. The CDR3 spells CASSPLGRSTGYGYTF. The CDR3 DNA reads as TGTGCCAGCTCACCACTGGGTCGGTCGACGGGCTATGGCTACACCTTC.